The T cell receptor beta chain described here comes from a study of cytomegalovirus exposure and HLA in healthy donors. Regarding the study as a whole: Productive status was seen about 87% or about 30% of the time for most TCR beta V segments in an earlier analysis. Exclusion applied to some V segments, including TRBV6-2 and TRBV6-3, as they were indistinguishable. Later, an analysis found that common viral pathogens appeared to be linked with several of the most significant clusters. A later analysis linked a missense DCLRE1C variant to TCR beta V- and J-gene trimming.

Germline CDR1 and CDR2: MNHNS and SASEGT. The CDR3 length is 14 residues. V lost 8 bases, J lost 5 bases, and 15 bases lay in between. Primers: 60 Vbeta forward and 13 Jbeta reverse. The assay was immunoSEQ multiplex PCR, and TCRdb's table has in-frame clones only and misses some. The repertoire includes some 45,000 clones, 72% of them detected once, and roughly 6.3% sits in the top ten. This clone has just a few counts. Its antigen remains unknown. This TCR derives from a young man in good health and CMV-seronegative. The material sequenced was PBMCs. The chain has TRBV6-1 and TRBJ1-4, with D perhaps TRBD1 (5 bases). CDR3 sequence (DNA): TGTGCCAGCCATCCAGGACGACAGAATGAAAAACTGTTTTTT. It yields the protein CASHPGRQNEKLFF.